The following is a T cell receptor (beta chain) sequence with its context. This clonotype was picked up a small number of times. Its antigen is not yet known. Base qualities are not at hand, and no much larger clone is one base apart. The entry originates in a study of T cells after yellow fever vaccination (dated by TCRdb to about 2019). Regarding the complete study: The SMART-Seq v4 Ultra Low Input RNA kit was used to prepare libraries from fractions with low cell numbers. To follow T-cell clones before and after both primary and booster YFV17D yellow fever vaccination, bulk TCR alpha and beta repertoires underwent longitudinal sequencing. Two healthy male donors made up the cohort, one aged 18 to 29 years and the other aged 30 to 40 years. Blood was collected at multiple timepoints before and after primary and secondary immunization, and bulk PBMC replicates and cell subsets were isolated.

Points the paper makes about the study in general: Most clones expanded after primary vaccination were re-detected after the booster (almost 97% of CD4 and around 86% of CD8), suggesting broad memory maintenance. A small fraction of clonotypes appeared in both the CD4 and CD8 compartments, likely as a result of convergent recombination. The secondary T-cell response was weaker than the primary response but faster, peaking on day 5 instead of day 15. Because the study included only a couple of donors, the extent to which the findings can be generalized is limited. Computational filtering was needed because FACS-sorted repertoires could contain abundant contaminating clonotypes from the bulk population.

The run used an Illumina NovaSeq 6000. TCR cDNA was synthesized by 5'RACE template switching, through which a universal primer site and unique molecular identifiers were introduced. cDNA synthesis was primed from both the TCR alpha and TCR beta constant segments. Two PCR steps were used to amplify libraries, with sample barcodes and sequencing adapters being added in the second step. Libraries were sequenced on Illumina HiSeq 2500 (2x100 bp) or NovaSeq (2x150 bp). The authors' pipeline ran thus. MIGEC was used to demultiplex reads and collapse the reads into UMI consensus sequences, and MiXCR was used for V(D)J alignment. Vaccine-responding clonotypes were defined with edgeR using replicate PBMC samples, requiring FDR below 0.01 and a log2 fold change above 5 up to day 15. Each bulk clonotype was labeled CD4 or CD8 based on which sequenced repertoire, CD4 or CD8, contained the clonotype at higher abundance. Through fastp at Q25 and MiXCR, TCRdb rebuilt clones from the public reads, retaining in-frame beta chains. One record per CDR3 amino acid sequence lists the most common genes and DNA. These V and J calls originate from TCRdb's pipeline instead of the authors' own analysis. Here the sample has about 340,000 distinct CDR3 sequences; 12% occur a single time. Clones ranked in the top ten supply roughly 3.1% of the sample.

This sample's treatment or condition label indicates: live attenuated yellow fever vaccine strain. A standard Ficoll-Paque protocol was used to isolate PBMCs from peripheral blood. Dynabeads CD4 and CD8 positive selection kits were used to isolate CD4 and CD8 T-cell fractions. RNA was extracted with TriZol from bulk PBMCs, CD4 and CD8 fractions, and dextramer-positive and dextramer-negative fractions. V is shortened by 5 bases, J by 6 bases, and the region joining them spans 8 bases. The CDR3 starts with the cysteine, ends with the phenylalanine, and has 12 residues. The entry retains the CDR3 DNA only, 36 bases that are in frame from base 1. CDR1 SGHTA and CDR2 FQGNSA are derived from the germline V gene.

The source is a man aged 18 to 29 who received the YFV17D yellow fever vaccine. The chain is encoded by TRBV7-2 joined to TRBJ1-5, and perhaps TRBD1 as D gene, on 5 matching bases. The specimen was CD4+ T cells sorted from PBMCs, collected 15 days after the yellow fever booster vaccination. Here is the DNA: TGTGCCAGCAGCCGGGGGAGTCAGCCCCAGCATTTT. It encodes CASSRGSQPQHF.